This T cell receptor beta chain was sequenced during a study of OX40 agonist ivuxolimab in advanced cancers. As for the study in general: At 0.01 to 10 mg/kg, ivuxolimab was administered intravenously to patients every 2 weeks. Of the participants, approximately 38% had some prior anti-PD-1, anti-PD-L1 or anti-CTLA-4 therapy, which was allowed. Whole-study results and caveats: Among T cells, CD8+ cells averaged more expanded clones than CD4+ cells.

Data came from immunoSEQ multiplex PCR; TCRdb stores just in-frame clones and leaves some out. Of 30,000 to 45,000 clones listed, approximately 86% are singletons. Comments on this clone: Its antigen remains unidentified.

In germline, CDR1 is LGHNT, CDR2 FRNRAP. The ends were cut back, 0 bases at V and 0 bases at J, with 20 bases in the middle. The CDR3 runs 19 residues. This sequence joins TRBV12-5 and TRBJ1-2; D gene uncertain. Sequenced material: CD4+ or CD8+ T cells sorted from blood, taken in a trial of the OX40 agonist ivuxolimab. This clonotype was obtained from an adult with an advanced solid tumor such as melanoma, head and neck, liver or kidney cancer. The CDR3, as DNA: TGTGCTAGTGGTTTGGTACTAATCCTTGGGCAGCGCTCTAACTATGGCTACACCTTC. This sequence encodes CASGLVLILGQRSNYGYTF.